The next 8 T cell receptor beta chains were all read from a single sample in a study of T cell responses to AZD1222 COVID-19 vaccine. This table comes from immunoSEQ multiplex PCR, and its TCRdb copy is limited to in-frame clones, with some not included. The table lists 55,000 to 70,000 clones, over 60% of them singletons. The source was peripheral blood, collected on day 0 of AZD1222 vaccination. Receptors originate from an adult in good health.

CDR3 coding DNA: TGTGCCAGCTCAATGTTGAGGGGTAGGGACACTGAAGCTTTCTTT. Translating it yields CASSMLRGRDTEAFF. The V gene is TRBV18, the J gene TRBJ1-1, with D maybe TRBD1 (5 bases). Germline V gene sequence: CDR1 KGHSH, CDR2 LQKENI. The length of the CDR3 is 15 residues. V lost 5 bases, J lost 3 bases, and 16 bases lay in between.

The chain uses TRBV5-1 and TRBJ2-4; D is possibly TRBD1 or TRBD2 (5 bases each). CDR1 and CDR2 from the germline V gene are SGHRS and YFSETQ. The CDR3 has 15 residues. The V end was cut by 3 bases, the J end by 2 bases, with 12 bases between. Written as DNA, the CDR3 is TGCGCCAGCAGCTGGGGGTCAGGGCCCAAAAACATTCAGTACTTC. Residues: CASSWGSGPKNIQYF. Complete variable domain (other parts from reference TRBV5-1 and TRBJ2-4): KAGVTQTPRYLIKTRGQQVTLSCSPISGHRSVSWYQQTPGQGLQFLFEYFSETQRNKGNFPGRFSGRQFSNSRSEMNVSTLELGDSALYLCASSWGSGPKNIQYFGAGTRLSVL.

The chain uses TRBV7-2 and TRBJ2-1; TRBD1 might be the D (7 bases). V lost 1 base and J lost 4, with 11 bases in between. Germline V CDR1 and CDR2: SGHTA, FQGNSA. The CDR3 spans 15 residues. CDR3 region: CASSLEQGRYNEQFF. The CDR3 coding sequence is TGTGCCAGCAGCTTAGAACAGGGGAGGTACAATGAGCAGTTCTTC.

J is TRBJ2-5 and V is TRBV24-1; D is possibly TRBD1 (6 bases). Germline V lookup: CDR1 KGHDR, CDR2 SFDVKD. The CDR3 covers 13 residues. Trimming removed 4 bases at V and 5 bases at J, with 10 bases between. CDR3 coding DNA: TGTGCCACCAGTGAGGGGGCCCGGGAGACCCAGTACTTC. Protein sequence: CATSEGARETQYF.

The chain is built from TRBV6-2 or TRBV6-3 and TRBJ1-5; no reliable D call. With 0 bases removed from V and 5 bases from J, the gap between germline ends came to 5 bases. The length of the CDR3 is 13 residues. Germline-derived CDR1 and CDR2 are MNHEY and SVGEGT. CDR3 nucleotide sequence: TGTGCCAGCAGTTACTCAGGGTATCAGCCCCAGCATTTT. Its protein product is CASSYSGYQPQHF.

V is TRBV30 and J is TRBJ2-5; the match to TRBD2 covers 12 bases. Germline CDR1 is GTSNPN and CDR2 is SVGIG (reference sequence). This CDR3 has 15 residues. With 5 bases clipped from V and 2 bases from J, the junction kept 6 bases outside the gene matches. CDR3 residues: CAWDLAGGPQETQYF. CDR3 nucleotide sequence: TGTGCCTGGGATCTAGCGGGGGGGCCTCAAGAGACCCAGTACTTC.

The gene calls are TRBV6-5 and TRBJ1-5, with 9 bases fitting TRBD1. The CDR3 spans 13 residues. The germline gives CDR1 MNHEY, CDR2 SVGAGI. The V segment lost 6 bases and the J segment 4 bases; nucleotides outside the gene matches: 1. CDR3 amino acids: CASRGTGNQPQHF. CDR3 bases: TGTGCCAGCAGAGGGACAGGGAATCAGCCCCAGCATTTT.

The V gene is TRBV19, the J gene TRBJ2-5; D gene uncertain. The CDR3 runs 13 residues. V dropped 3 bases and J dropped 5 bases, with 10 bases sitting between them. Germline V lookup: CDR1 LNHDA, CDR2 SQIVND (reference sequence). The CDR3 here is CASSMIGTETQYF. Written as DNA, the CDR3 is TGTGCCAGTAGTATGATAGGAACGGAGACCCAGTACTTC.